The T cell receptor (beta chain) under discussion was sequenced for a study of T cells in women clearing cervical HPV infection. Study summary: Only a few women had HLA typing results available.

Dot-blot hybridization genotyped cervical HPV amplified with MY09/MY11 PCR. The assay was immunoSEQ multiplex PCR, and TCRdb's table has in-frame clones only and misses some. This sample's table reports 25,000 to 30,000 clones. Trimming left V 4 bases short and J 3 bases short, with 16 bases between. Germline V lookup: CDR1 SGHRS, CDR2 YFSETQ. This CDR3 has 15 residues. General observations from the study: Controls had more TRBV6-7 (about 0.16%) than cases (roughly 0.11%).

Of note for this clone: Antigen specificity is unknown. The read is 3 residues too short to cover the CDR3 end, so that end is filled in from the germline J gene. The same CDR3 is also encoded by other DNA sequences in this sample.

The chain carries TRBV5-1 and TRBJ2-5, with a tentative D call TRBD2 (5 bases). Sequenced: blood buffy coat. This sequence originates from a woman aged 18 to 75 with a cervical HPV16 infection that either progressed to CIN3+ or cleared (not recorded which). The part of the CDR3 DNA that was read is TGCGCCAGCAGCAACGGAGGTTTAGCTAAAGAGACC. Its protein product is CASSNGGLAKET. In full, the CDR3 is CASSNGGLAKETQYF.